This paragraph covers one TCR beta chain sequence. Antigen specificity is unknown. This specimen belongs to a study of lymphopenia after photon versus proton radiotherapy. Germline CDR1 and CDR2: SGHAT and FQNNGV. CDR3 length: 15 residues. Trimming shortened V by 2 bases and J by 4 bases, and 11 bases separated the two germline ends. The study, taken as a whole, reports: A bigger post-nadir fall in TCR diversity correlated inversely with survival time in deceased patients. After the lymphocyte nadir, photon-treated repertoires showed oligoclonal expansion, especially of CD8+ Temra cells. Better survival with proton therapy was suggested as possible, not demonstrated.

Assay used: immunoSEQ multiplex PCR; TCRdb lists only in-frame clones, some missing. Seen here are about 40,000 clones, 70% to 90% observed once, and the top ten hold about 9.3%. Sequenced material: peripheral blood, taken from a patient treated with proton-based radiotherapy. The chain is built from TRBV11-2 and TRBJ2-2; no reliable D call. This receptor was obtained from a woman between 65 and 79 years old with pancreatic cancer. Some clones in this sample may be carry-over from other donors' samples. Here the CDR3 reads CASSLWADPTGELFF. CDR3 in DNA: TGTGCCAGCAGCTTATGGGCGGATCCCACCGGGGAGCTGTTTTTT.